This T cell receptor beta chain is drawn from a study of blood T cell repertoires in COVID-19. Study as a whole: Samples came from the United States, Italy and Spain, spanning acute and convalescent COVID-19. Sample material is recorded as cDNA or gDNA derived from T cells, B-cell-depleted T cells, or PBMCs.

CDR3 length: 13 amino acids. V was pared by 5 bases and J by 4 bases, with 12 bases between. Germline V CDR1 and CDR2: SGHRS, YFSETQ. Authors' data handling: From reference gene primer amplification, estimates of nucleated cell counts were derived. Repertoires were generated with immunoSEQ multiplex PCR, while TCRdb's copy carries only in-frame clones and drops some. V and J calls and clone size are as listed in that table; D and trimming were resolved from the DNA. The data show some 57,000 clones, about 90% seen once. Material: peripheral blood. The TCR was taken from a man in his forties or fifties with active COVID-19. This chain connects TRBV5-1 to TRBJ2-5; D is possibly TRBD2 (6 bases). CDR3 sequence reads: CASRAGTGETQYF. The CDR3 DNA is TGCGCCAGCAGGGCGGGGACTGGAGAGACCCAGTACTTC.